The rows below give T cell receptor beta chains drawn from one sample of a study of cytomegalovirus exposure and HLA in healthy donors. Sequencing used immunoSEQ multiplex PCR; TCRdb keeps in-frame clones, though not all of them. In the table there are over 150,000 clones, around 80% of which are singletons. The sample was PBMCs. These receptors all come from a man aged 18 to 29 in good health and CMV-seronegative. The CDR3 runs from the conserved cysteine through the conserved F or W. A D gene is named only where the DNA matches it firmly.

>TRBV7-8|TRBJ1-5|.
CASSLSWTGNQPQHF
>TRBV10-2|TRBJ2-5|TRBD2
CASRESGSGETQYF
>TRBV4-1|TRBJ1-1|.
CASSQTHRESTEAFF
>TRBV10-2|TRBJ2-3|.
CASSEERADTQYF
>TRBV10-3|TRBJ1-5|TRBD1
CAISAQGVGNQPQHF
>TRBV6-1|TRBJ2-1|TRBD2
CASSDTSGSAYNEQFF
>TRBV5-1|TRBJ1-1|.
CASSLGGEVTEAFF
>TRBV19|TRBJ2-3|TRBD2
CASSAGRTTGGDTQYF
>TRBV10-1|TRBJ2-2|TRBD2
CAIDLLGAGDTGELFF
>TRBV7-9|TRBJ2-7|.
CSSSPEAFSYEQYF
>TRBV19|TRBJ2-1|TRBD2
CASSIKVRGVNEQFF
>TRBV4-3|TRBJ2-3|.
CASSQGPAGDTQYF
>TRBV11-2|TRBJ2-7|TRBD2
CASSHLAESSYEQYF
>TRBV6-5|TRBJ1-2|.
CASEALAGGYTF
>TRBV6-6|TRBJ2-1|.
CASSYRGSHYNEQFF
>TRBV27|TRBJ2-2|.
CASSWRGRHGELFF
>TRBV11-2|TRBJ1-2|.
CASSLEVAGLYGYTF
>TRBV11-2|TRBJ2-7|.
CASSFRGYEQYF
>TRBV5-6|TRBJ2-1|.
CASSFGGPTYNEQFF
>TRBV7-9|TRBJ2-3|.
CASSPMSSSTDTQYF
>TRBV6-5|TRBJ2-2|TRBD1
CASGGTGGSGELFF
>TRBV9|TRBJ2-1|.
CASSVATSRAYNEQFF
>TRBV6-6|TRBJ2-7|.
CASSYKGAYEQYF
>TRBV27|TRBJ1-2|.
CASSLRGNGYTF
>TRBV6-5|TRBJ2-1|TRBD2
CASSSPGLAGWEQFF
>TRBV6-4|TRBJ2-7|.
CASSGAYEQYF
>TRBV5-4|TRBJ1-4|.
CASSPPEGEKLFF
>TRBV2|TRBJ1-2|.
CASRGTGGGGYTF
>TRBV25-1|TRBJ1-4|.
CASSDDRANEKLFF
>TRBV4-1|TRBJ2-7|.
CASSFEYSAYEQYF
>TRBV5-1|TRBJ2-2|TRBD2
CASSLQAGGDTGELFF
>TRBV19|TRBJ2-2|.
CASSIPPAGTGELFF
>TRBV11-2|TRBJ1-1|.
CASSLDGQNTEAFF
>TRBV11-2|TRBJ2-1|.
CASSAHYGAYNEQFF
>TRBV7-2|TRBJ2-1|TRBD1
CASSLGYGQGRGNEQFF
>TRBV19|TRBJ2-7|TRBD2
CASTPVGSSGIYEQYF
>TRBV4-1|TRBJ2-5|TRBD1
CASSHPRSHRGETQYF
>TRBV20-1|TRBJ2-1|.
CSVRYNEQFF
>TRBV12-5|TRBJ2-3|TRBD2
CASGHGTSGSTDTQYF
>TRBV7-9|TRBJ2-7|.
CASSPLEGKEWWNQYF
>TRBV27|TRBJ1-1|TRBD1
CASSLRRGLGTEAFF
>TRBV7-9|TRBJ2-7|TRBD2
CASSTLAGGPSYEQYF
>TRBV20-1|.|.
CSASSRNEQYF